What follows are 24 T cell receptor beta chains derived from one specimen sequenced in a study of post-analysis software for immune sequencing data. Whole-study results and caveats: Higher frequency in patients than in controls was seen for 5 or 6 TRBV segments, with TRBV5-6, TRBV5-1 and TRBV20-1 among them.

No antigens are known for them. Every TCR beta cDNA library bore unique molecular identifiers. Using its own MiXCR run on the PCR reads, TCRdb lists one record per CDR3 protein. This sample has hundreds of thousands of distinct CDR3 sequences; 40% to 50% occur once, and the top ten carry under 2%. What was sequenced was blood. These receptor sequences come from a girl aged 10 to 17 with multiple sclerosis.

The CDR3 here is CASSVWQGGTGELFF. CDR3 DNA sequence: TGTGCCAGCAGCGTTTGGCAGGGGGGCACCGGGGAGCTGTTTTTT. V gene TRBV9 combines with J gene TRBJ2-2; D might be TRBD1 (7 bases). The CDR3 has 15 residues. Per germline, CDR1 SGDLS and CDR2 YYNGEE. Trimming pared 2 bases from V and 4 bases from J, leaving 12 bases between.

The rearrangement uses TRBV6-6 and TRBJ1-2; 7 nucleotides match TRBD1. CDR3 length equals 16 residues. In germline, CDR1 is MNHNY, CDR2 SVGAGI (reference sequence). The V segment lost 6 bases and the J segment 0 bases; nucleotides outside the gene matches: 10. In nucleotides, the CDR3 is TGTGCCAGCAGCGGACAGGAGACTCCCTCTAACTATGGCTACACCTTC. This gives the protein CASSGQETPSNYGYTF.

This rearrangement joins TRBV12-3 or TRBV12-4 to TRBJ1-2, with a weak D call TRBD1 (6 bases). The CDR3 runs to 13 residues. Trimming removed 6 bases at V and 7 bases at J, with 15 bases between. The chain's CDR3 is CASRYSGQSGYTF. CDR3 DNA sequence: TGTGCCAGCAGGTACTCAGGACAGAGTGGCTACACCTTC.

On this clonotype: This clone may be a read error of a much larger clone one base away. This chain uses TRBV6-5 with TRBJ1-2, with D maybe TRBD1 (5 bases). Germline assignment: CDR1 MNHEY and CDR2 SVGAGI. CDR3 length equals 13 residues. V was shortened by 6 bases and J by 6 bases, with 14 bases between the two germline ends. CDR3 nucleotides: TGTGCCAGCAGCCCGACAGAGCCCAATGGCTACACCTTC. Translation gives CASSPTEPNGYTF.

The sample holds many counts of this clonotype. J is TRBJ2-7 and V is TRBV7-9, with D maybe TRBD2 (6 bases). Germline CDR1 is SEHNR and CDR2 is FQNEAQ (reference sequence). Trimming shortened V by 9 bases and J by 6 bases, and 18 bases separated the two germline ends. This CDR3 comprises 13 residues. The CDR3 nucleotides are TGTGCCAGTATTTGGGGGGAGGAACTCGAGCAGTACTTC. Its translation: CASIWGEELEQYF.

This clonotype was seen more than once but under ten times. The J gene is TRBJ2-5, the V gene TRBV20-1; D is undetermined. The CDR3 totals 12 residues. Between the trimmed V and J ends, which lost 3 bases and 1 base, there was a span of 6 bases. The germline CDR1 and CDR2 sequences are DFQATT and SNEGSKA (reference sequence). The CDR3 DNA reads TGCAGTGCTAGGGGGTCCCAAGAGACCCAGTACTTC. Its translation is CSARGSQETQYF.

This clonotype was seen only a few times. This chain connects TRBV24-1 to TRBJ2-5; D may correspond to TRBD1 or TRBD2 (5 bases each). This CDR3 has 12 amino acids. V shed 3 bases and J shed 11 bases, with 12 bases lying between them. Germline assignment: CDR1 KGHDR and CDR2 SFDVKD. The CDR3 loop reads CATSDVWGLQYF. CDR3 bases: TGTGCCACCAGTGATGTATGGGGGTTGCAGTACTTC.

This clonotype was seen only a few times. The V call is TRBV12-3 or TRBV12-4, the J call TRBJ1-6; 8 bases agree with TRBD1. This CDR3 region has 15 residues. The V segment lost 6 bases and the J segment 8 bases; nucleotides outside the gene matches: 9. The CDR3 sequence: CASSLRQGSYSPLHF. CDR3 DNA sequence: TGTGCCAGCAGCCTTCGACAGGGGTCTTATTCACCCCTCCACTTT.

The CDR3, as DNA: TGTGCCAGCAACGAGGACAATTACTATGGCTACACCTTC. Protein: CASNEDNYYGYTF. The chain has TRBV6-1 and TRBJ1-2; perhaps TRBD1 as D (5 bases). The germline V and J ends were trimmed by 7 bases and 3 bases, with 12 bases remaining between them. Germline V gene lookup returns CDR1 MNHNS and CDR2 SASEGT. The CDR3 consists of 13 residues.

The genes are TRBV4-1 and TRBJ2-3; weak D call: TRBD2 (5 bases). The CDR3 spans 15 residues. Germline V gene data show CDR1 as MGHRA and CDR2 as YSYEKL. Deletions cut 4 bases from V and 0 bases from J, with 11 bases between. In DNA, the CDR3 is TGCGCCAGCAGCCCCCAGCGCGGGAGCACAGATACGCAGTATTTT. This sequence encodes CASSPQRGSTDTQYF.

V usage is TRBV28 and J usage is TRBJ1-6, with 10 bases that match TRBD1. The CDR3 runs to 15 residues. The ends lost 4 bases at V and 9 bases at J; junction bases unmatched: 6. Germline CDR1 reads MDHEN; CDR2 reads SYDVKM. This CDR3 reads CASSSGQGDSSPLHF. Written as DNA, the CDR3 is TGTGCCAGCAGTTCCGGACAGGGGGATTCTTCACCCCTCCACTTT.

The chain combines TRBV5-1 with TRBJ1-2; D is possibly TRBD1 (6 bases). Trimming took 4 bases from V and 1 from J, leaving 11 bases between them. Germline V gene sequence: CDR1 SGHRS, CDR2 YFSETQ. The CDR3 runs to 14 residues. The CDR3 bases are TGCGCCAGCAGCGCGGAGGGGGGTAACTATGGCTACACCTTC. Its protein is CASSAEGGNYGYTF.

The chain joins TRBV7-8 to TRBJ1-6, with 7 positions matching TRBD1. The length of the CDR3 is 16 residues. The junction had 9 bases not matched to a gene; V was cut back by 0 bases and J by 10 bases. Germline CDR1 SGHVS, CDR2 FQNEAQ. The DNA for the CDR3 is TGTGCCAGCAGCTTAGCGCTAGGGACAGCCAACTCACCCCTCCACTTT. The encoded protein is CASSLALGTANSPLHF. Based on the CDR3 plus reference TRBV7-8 and TRBJ1-6, the full variable domain is GAGVSQSPRYKVAKRGQDVALRCDPISGHVSLFWYQQALGQGPEFLTYFQNEAQLDKSGLPSDRFFAERPEGSVSTLKIQRTQQEDSAVYLCASSLALGTANSPLHFGNGTRLTVT.

In this sample, this clonotype turned up a few times. The chain has TRBV12-3 or TRBV12-4 and TRBJ2-5, with a tentative D call TRBD2 (6 bases). The CDR3 loop spans 16 amino acids. V dropped 5 bases and J dropped 2 bases, with 18 bases sitting between them. CDR3 loop: CASSGRGAVSQETQYF. CDR3 nucleotides: TGTGCCAGCAGTGGCCGCGGGGCAGTTTCTCAAGAGACCCAGTACTTC.

The chain couples TRBV4-2 to TRBJ2-7; 7 nucleotides line up with TRBD1. Germline CDR1 LGHNA, CDR2 YNFKEQ. The CDR3 contains 15 residues. V trimming: 4 bases; J trimming: 8 bases; junction bases outside the gene matches: 14. The CDR3 here is CASSPQEQGMYKQYF. The CDR3 DNA reads as TGTGCCAGCAGCCCTCAGGAACAGGGGATGTACAAGCAGTACTTC.

As to this clonotype: A much larger clone is a single base away; this may be a read error. The rearrangement joins TRBV15 to TRBJ2-7, with unresolved D. Germline values: CDR1 LNHNV, CDR2 YYDKDF (reference sequence). This CDR3 is 15 amino acids long. This CDR3 is CTTRSGLGSSYEQYF. As DNA, the CDR3 is TGTACCACCAGGTCCGGGCTGGGAAGCTCCTACGAGCAGTACTTC.

The chain combines TRBV12-3 or TRBV12-4 with TRBJ2-2, with D possibly matching TRBD2 (6 bases). Trimming left V 3 bases short and J 5 bases short, with 10 bases between. The CDR3 is 14 amino acids. Here the CDR3 reads CASSFMRGTGELFF. CDR3 sequence (DNA): TGTGCCAGCAGTTTCATGCGGGGAACCGGGGAGCTGTTTTTT.

Remarks on this clonotype: Given a much more abundant clone one base away, this may be a read error. This chain connects TRBV20-1 to TRBJ2-4; either TRBD1 or TRBD2 may fit D (5 bases each). Germline values: CDR1 DFQATT, CDR2 SNEGSKA (reference sequence). V lost 7 bases to trimming and J lost 6 bases, with 19 bases between them. The CDR3 contains 14 residues. CDR3 nucleotide sequence: TGCAGTGTGCACCAACCGGGACGGGGAAACATTCAGTACTTC. It translates to CSVHQPGRGNIQYF.

This clonotype turned up a few times. The chain uses TRBV5-1 and TRBJ2-1, with D perhaps matching TRBD1 (6 bases). Germline CDR1 reads SGHRS; CDR2 reads YFSETQ. V shed 4 bases and J shed 2 bases, with 13 bases lying between them. The CDR3 has 15 residues. In DNA, the CDR3 is TGCGCCAGCAGCGGGGGCTCTTCCCCCTACAATGAGCAGTTCTTC. Protein product: CASSGGSSPYNEQFF.

CDR3 DNA: TGTGCCATCAGTGAGTCTAGGTCCCCACAGGACTACGAGCAGTACTTC. Translated: CAISESRSPQDYEQYF. The chain employs TRBV10-3 and TRBJ2-7; a possible D gene is TRBD1 (5 bases). Germline-derived CDR1 and CDR2 are ENHRY and SYGVKD. The CDR3 is 16 residues long. The V end lost 0 bases, the J end lost 3 bases, and 15 bases lay between the germline ends.

The table lists this clonotype with a few counts. J is TRBJ1-2 and V is TRBV12-3 or TRBV12-4; TRBD1 is a possible D gene (5 bases). The germline V and J ends were trimmed by 2 bases and 4 bases, with 8 bases remaining between them. The CDR3 runs to 13 residues. CDR3 residues: CASSLFQGYGYTF. The CDR3 DNA reads as TGTGCCAGCAGTTTATTCCAGGGCTATGGCTACACCTTC.

Ten or more counts support this clonotype. The chain uses TRBV20-1 and TRBJ2-7; D is undetermined. V was trimmed by 1 base and J by 6 bases, leaving 7 bases between them. Germline-derived CDR1 and CDR2 are DFQATT and SNEGSKA (reference sequence). This CDR3 contains 11 residues. CDR3 sequence reads: CSARAVAEQYF. CDR3 nucleotide sequence: TGCAGTGCTAGAGCGGTTGCCGAGCAGTACTTC.

This clonotype appeared a few times. The genes are TRBV29-1 and TRBJ2-7, with D possibly being TRBD1 (5 bases). Trimming removed 3 bases from V and 7 bases from J, with 16 bases in between. CDR3 length equals 13 residues. Germline V lookup: CDR1 SQVTM, CDR2 ANQGSEA. The CDR3 sequence: CSVDTGEVLEQYF. For the CDR3, the DNA is TGCAGCGTTGATACAGGTGAAGTCCTGGAGCAGTACTTC.

This clonotype was counted only a few times. The rearrangement uses TRBV12-3 or TRBV12-4 and TRBJ2-5; possible D gene TRBD2, 5 bases. Trimming pared 6 bases from V and 4 bases from J, leaving 27 bases between. This CDR3 is built from 18 residues. For the CDR3, the DNA is TGTGCCAGCAGCCCGTCCGCCGGGCCTAGGGATCGGGGAGAGACCCAGTACTTC. This sequence encodes CASSPSAGPRDRGETQYF.